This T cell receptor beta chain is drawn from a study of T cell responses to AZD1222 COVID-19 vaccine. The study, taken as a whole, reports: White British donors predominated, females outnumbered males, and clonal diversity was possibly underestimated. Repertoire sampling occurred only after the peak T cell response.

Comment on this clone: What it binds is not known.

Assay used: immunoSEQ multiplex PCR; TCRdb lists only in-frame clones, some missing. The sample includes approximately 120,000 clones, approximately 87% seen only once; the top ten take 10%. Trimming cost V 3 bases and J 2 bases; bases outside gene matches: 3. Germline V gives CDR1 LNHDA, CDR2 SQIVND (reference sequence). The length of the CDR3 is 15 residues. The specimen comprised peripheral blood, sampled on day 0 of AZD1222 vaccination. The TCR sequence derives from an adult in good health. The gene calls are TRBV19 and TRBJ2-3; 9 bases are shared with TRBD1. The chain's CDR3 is CASSMNRGPTDTQYF. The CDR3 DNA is TGTGCCAGTAGTATGAACAGGGGGCCCACAGATACGCAGTATTTT.